The sequence of this T cell receptor (beta chain) was determined in a study of T-cell memory formation after mild COVID-19 (dated by TCRdb to about 2021). Study-level background: TCR sequence clusters from the two donors were largely donor specific. Longitudinal TCRalpha and TCRbeta repertoire sequencing tracked T-cell clones expanding and contracting after mild COVID-19 in two donors. The cohort was made up of two young adult volunteers, one female and one male, who were previously healthy. What the authors observed across the whole study: The second-wave clones that peaked on day 37 were not confirmed to be SARS-CoV-2 specific. Contracting CD4+ clones were located mainly in the CM and EM memory subsets, whereas CD8+ clones were found to be enriched in EMRA. The study covered only two mild cases, and larger cohorts including severe cases with pre-infection samples were considered necessary. Balanced CD4/CD8 phenotypes were observed for clones contracting from day 15 to 85, whereas a bias towards CD4+ was observed for a second wave of clones expanding from day 15 to 37. The detection of some responding clones in pre-infection memory suggests that pre-existing cross-reactive memory T cells joined the SARS-CoV-2 response.

These reads were obtained on an Illumina NovaSeq 6000. cDNA libraries for TCRalpha and TCRbeta were prepared by 5'RACE using constant-segment primers, with sample barcodes and unique molecular identifiers added. Trizol reagent was used to extract RNA from every sample. Amplification of the libraries took two PCR steps, and the second step added a second sample barcode plus Illumina TruSeq adapters. Sequencing of the libraries was done on an Illumina NovaSeq, producing 2 x 150 bp paired-end reads. The authors processed their data as follows. Demultiplexing of reads and collapsing into UMI-guided consensus sequences were performed with migec v1.2.7. Using mixcr v2.1.11, UMI consensuses were aligned to TRA and TRB V and J templates and then assembled into clonotypes. Expanded or contracted clonotypes were those called significant by both edgeR and NoisET, with noise models trained on biological replicates. For edgeR calls, the thresholds were a false discovery rate-adjusted p below 0.01 and a log2 fold-change of 1. PCA with hierarchical clustering of max-normalized trajectories of the 1000 most abundant clonotypes was used as exploratory dynamics analysis. The CD4 or CD8 phenotype of responding clones was assigned using the separately sequenced CD4+ and CD8+ repertoires. The public reads were run again by TCRdb, first through fastp at Q25 and then through MiXCR, and only productive beta chains were kept. Identical CDR3 protein sequences are pooled into one entry, listed with their most common genes and DNA. These V and J calls derive from TCRdb rather than the authors' analysis. This sample holds over 300,000 distinct CDR3 sequences; about 20% were observed only once. The top ten hold roughly 21% of the sample.

Ficoll-Paque density gradient centrifugation was used to isolate PBMCs. This clonotype was found a few times. Its binding antigen is unknown. No qualities accompany the bases; no much larger clone lies one base away. The CDR3 numbers 13 residues from cysteine through phenylalanine. Only the CDR3 part of the read is kept: 39 bases, read in frame from the first base. CDR1 and CDR2 are read off the germline V gene as SGDLS and YYNGEE. The V end loses 3 bases and the J end loses 6 bases, and a stretch of 11 bases separates them. The sequence joins TRBV9 to TRBJ2-3; no D gene call is confident. The specimen sequenced was PBMCs or a T cell subset sorted from them (not recorded which). The receptor was isolated from a man between 18 and 29 years old who had mild COVID-19 (a few samples of this study predate the infection). The sample titles of this study are shuffled in the database, so cell type and time point are left out; the donor was told from shared clones. The sequence in DNA is TGTGCCAGCAGCGCGACTCCCCGGGATACGCAGTATTTT. Its amino acids are CASSATPRDTQYF.